The 11 T cell receptor beta chains in this list originate from one sample, sequenced in a study of PD-L1 blockade in urothelial cancer. Measured with immunoSEQ multiplex PCR; TCRdb has only the in-frame clones, and not every one. The sample lists roughly 30,000 clones, approximately 90% occurring once. Regarding time point: peripheral blood 6 weeks after treatment start. The sequenced sample was PBMCs, obtained around atezolizumab (anti-PD-L1) treatment. Receptors were obtained from a man aged 80 or over with urothelial cancer.

The V gene is TRBV7-8, the J gene TRBJ1-2, with D unresolved. Germline loops: CDR1 SGHVS, CDR2 FQNEAQ. The CDR3 has 16 residues. Trimming took off 0 bases at V and 0 bases at J, with 11 bases between the two ends. CDR3 loop: CASSLAVAEPNYGYTF. CDR3 nucleotide sequence: TGTGCCAGCAGCTTAGCGGTCGCTGAGCCTAACTATGGCTACACCTTC.

The J gene is TRBJ1-1, the V gene TRBV29-1, with 8 nucleotides matching TRBD1. Germline CDR1 SQVTM, CDR2 ANQGSEA. The V segment lost 7 bases and the J segment 4 bases; nucleotides outside the gene matches: 8. CDR3 length equals 13 residues. The CDR3 reads CSAVDRAFTEAFF. The CDR3 coding sequence is TGCAGCGCCGTGGACAGGGCGTTCACTGAAGCTTTCTTT.

CDR3 nucleotide sequence: TGCGCCAGCAGCAGACAGGGACAGGGCACAGATACGCAGTATTTT. The encoded protein is CASSRQGQGTDTQYF. V gene TRBV10-2 combines with J gene TRBJ2-3; 8 bases match TRBD1. Trimming took 6 bases from V and 1 from J; bases not matched to a gene: 6. The germline V gene encodes CDR1 WSHSY and CDR2 SAAADI. This CDR3 spans 15 amino acids.

J is TRBJ2-1 and V is TRBV28; TRBD2 matches 9 bases. This CDR3 contains 16 residues. Germline-derived CDR1 and CDR2 are MDHEN and SYDVKM. V shed 6 bases and J 6 bases; nucleotides not matched to a gene: 12. As DNA, the CDR3 is TGTGCCAGCAGATTCGCGGTAGCGGGAGTCCTCAATGAGCAGTTCTTC. It codes for CASRFAVAGVLNEQFF. Full variable domain (rest looked up from reference TRBV28 and TRBJ2-1): DVKVTQSSRYLVKRTGEKVFLECVQDMDHENMFWYRQDPGLGLRLIYFSYDVKMKEKGDIPEGYSVSREKKERFSLILESASTNQTSMYLCASRFAVAGVLNEQFFGPGTRLTVL.

The chain uses TRBV5-1 and TRBJ1-2; no clear D gene. Germline CDR1 is SGHRS and CDR2 is YFSETQ. The CDR3 extends over 13 amino acids. The V end lost 0 bases, the J end lost 2 bases, and 5 bases lay between the germline ends. The CDR3 coding sequence is TGCGCCAGCAGCTTGGGGCAGAACTATGGCTACACCTTC. Translation: CASSLGQNYGYTF.

The rearrangement uses TRBV27 and TRBJ2-7, with 10 positions matching TRBD2. The CDR3 consists of 15 residues. V lost 6 bases and J lost 4; bases outside the gene matches: 9. Germline-derived CDR1 and CDR2 are MNHEY and SMNVEV (reference sequence). The CDR3 here is CASSSSGRRGYEQYF. The CDR3 DNA reads TGTGCCAGCAGCAGTAGCGGGAGGAGAGGGTACGAGCAGTACTTC.

V gene TRBV29-1 combines with J gene TRBJ1-1, with TRBD1 matching over 7 bases. CDR1 and CDR2 from the germline V gene are SQVTM and ANQGSEA. The CDR3 totals 12 residues. Unmatched junction bases numbered 5, after V lost 6 bases and J lost 4 bases. CDR3: CSVRAGGTEAFF. The CDR3 nucleotides read TGCAGCGTAAGGGCAGGGGGCACTGAAGCTTTCTTT.

The chain recombines TRBV29-1 with TRBJ2-1; 8 bases map to TRBD1. The CDR3 has 12 amino acids. J lost 7 bases, V lost 8 bases, and 7 bases had no gene match. CDR1 and CDR2 from the germline V gene are SQVTM and ANQGSEA. CDR3 amino acids: CSSRTGGNEQFF. CDR3 in DNA: TGCAGCTCCCGAACAGGGGGAAATGAGCAGTTCTTC.

The chain has TRBV5-6 and TRBJ2-3, with D unresolved. Trimming took 0 bases from V and 0 from J, leaving 8 bases between them. This CDR3 comprises 15 residues. Germline assignment: CDR1 SGHDT and CDR2 YYEEEE. CDR3 sequence (DNA): TGTGCCAGCAGCTTGGTGAGCGACAGCACAGATACGCAGTATTTT. Translating it yields CASSLVSDSTDTQYF. Combining the CDR3 with reference TRBV5-6 and TRBJ2-3 gives the whole variable domain DAGVTQSPTHLIKTRGQQVTLRCSPKSGHDTVSWYQQALGQGPQFIFQYYEEEERQRGNFPDRFSGHQFPNYSSELNVNALLLGDSALYLCASSLVSDSTDTQYFGPGTRLTVL.

The V gene is TRBV5-4, the J gene TRBJ2-5; 7 nucleotides line up with TRBD1. There are 14 residues in the CDR3. V gave up 2 bases and J gave up 4 bases; unmatched junction bases: 5. Germline V gene lookup returns CDR1 SGHNT and CDR2 YYREEE (reference sequence). The CDR3 region has the DNA TGTGCCAGCAGCTTAAGGACAGGCCGAGAGACCCAGTACTTC. It codes for CASSLRTGRETQYF.

The sample holds one count of this clone. This rearrangement joins TRBV7-9 to TRBJ1-4; D unresolved. Germline V gives CDR1 SEHNR, CDR2 FQNEAQ (reference sequence). The CDR3 consists of 14 residues. V lost 8 bases to trimming and J lost 2 bases, with 12 bases between them. Written as DNA, the CDR3 is TGTGCCAGCCAGACCGGGTCGACTAATGAAAAACTGTTTTTT. Its protein product is CASQTGSTNEKLFF.